The clone carrying this T cell receptor (beta chain) was detected a few times. The antigen is undetermined. CDR1 MNHEY and CDR2 SVGAGI come from the germline V gene. The CDR3 contains 14 residues. V was pared by 0 bases and J by 5 bases, with 10 bases between. The sample is drawn from a study of T cells after yellow fever vaccination. As for the study in general: It was SMART-Seq v4 Ultra Low Input that prepared the fractions with low cell numbers.

The study made its TCR cDNA through 5'RACE template switching. That step introduced a universal primer site along with UMIs. Using its own MiXCR run on the 5' RACE reads, TCRdb lists one record per CDR3 protein. The sample has 150,000 to 200,000 distinct CDR3 sequences, about a tenth seen once. Notes on the study in general: Some clonotypes, a small share, were shared between CD4 and CD8 compartments. On re-exposure, the response was weaker but peaked faster, at day 5 versus 15.

The source is a man between 18 and 29 years old who received the YFV17D yellow fever vaccine. Sequences were derived from CD8+ T cells sorted from PBMCs, sampled 45 days after the yellow fever booster vaccination. The rearrangement joins TRBV6-5 to TRBJ2-5; D ambiguous. The CDR3 coding sequence is TGTGCCAGCAGTTACTCAGGAAGCCCGGAGACCCAGTACTTC. It codes for CASSYSGSPETQYF.